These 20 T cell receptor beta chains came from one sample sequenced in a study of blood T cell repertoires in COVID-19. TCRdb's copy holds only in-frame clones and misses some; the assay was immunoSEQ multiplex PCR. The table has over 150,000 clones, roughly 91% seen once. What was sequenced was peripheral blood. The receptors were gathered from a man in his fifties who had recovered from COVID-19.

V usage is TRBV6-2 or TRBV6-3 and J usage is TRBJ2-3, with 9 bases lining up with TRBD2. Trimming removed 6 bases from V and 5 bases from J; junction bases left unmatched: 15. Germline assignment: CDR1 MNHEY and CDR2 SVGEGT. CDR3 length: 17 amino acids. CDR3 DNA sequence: TGTGCCAGCAGCTTGACCGCGGGGGGGCTCCGTGGAGATACGCAGTATTTT. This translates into CASSLTAGGLRGDTQYF.

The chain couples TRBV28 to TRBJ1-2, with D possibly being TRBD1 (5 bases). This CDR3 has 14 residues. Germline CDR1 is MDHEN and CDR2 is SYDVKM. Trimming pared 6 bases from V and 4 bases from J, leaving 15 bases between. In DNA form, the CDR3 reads TGTGCCAGCAGGGCGACAGAGGCCGGCTATGGCTACACCTTC. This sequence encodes CASRATEAGYGYTF.

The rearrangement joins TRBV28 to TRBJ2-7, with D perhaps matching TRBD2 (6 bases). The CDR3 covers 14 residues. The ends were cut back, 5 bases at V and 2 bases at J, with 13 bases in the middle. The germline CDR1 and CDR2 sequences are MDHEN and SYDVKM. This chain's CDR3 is CASSPRAGTYEQYF. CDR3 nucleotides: TGTGCCAGCAGTCCCCGGGCGGGGACCTACGAGCAGTACTTC.

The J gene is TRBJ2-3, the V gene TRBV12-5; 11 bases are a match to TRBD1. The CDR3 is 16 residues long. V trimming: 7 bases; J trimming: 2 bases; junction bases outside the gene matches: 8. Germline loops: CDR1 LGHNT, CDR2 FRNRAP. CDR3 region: CASAPDRGRFTDTQYF. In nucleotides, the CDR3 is TGTGCTAGTGCCCCGGACAGGGGGCGATTCACAGATACGCAGTATTTT.

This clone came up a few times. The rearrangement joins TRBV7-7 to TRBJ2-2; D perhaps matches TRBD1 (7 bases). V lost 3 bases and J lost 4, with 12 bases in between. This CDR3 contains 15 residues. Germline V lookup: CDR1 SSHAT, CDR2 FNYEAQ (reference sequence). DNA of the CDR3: TGTGCCAGCAGCTTTGATCAGGGGGGCACCGGGGAGCTGTTTTTT. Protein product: CASSFDQGGTGELFF.

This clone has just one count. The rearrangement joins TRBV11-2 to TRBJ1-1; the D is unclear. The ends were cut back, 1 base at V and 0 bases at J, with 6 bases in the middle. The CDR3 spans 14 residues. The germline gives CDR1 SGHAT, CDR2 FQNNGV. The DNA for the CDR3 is TGTGCCAGCAGCTTAGTTACAGTGAACACTGAAGCTTTCTTT. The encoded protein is CASSLVTVNTEAFF.

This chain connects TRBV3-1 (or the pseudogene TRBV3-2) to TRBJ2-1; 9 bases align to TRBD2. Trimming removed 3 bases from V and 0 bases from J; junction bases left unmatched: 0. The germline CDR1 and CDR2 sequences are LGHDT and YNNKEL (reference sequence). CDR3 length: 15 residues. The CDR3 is CASSHSGGSYNEQFF. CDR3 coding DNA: TGTGCCAGCAGCCATAGCGGGGGCTCCTACAATGAGCAGTTCTTC.

The CDR3 here is CASSQVNPGRTEAFF. The CDR3 DNA reads TGTGCCAGCAGCCAAGTAAACCCCGGGAGAACTGAAGCTTTCTTT. The chain recombines TRBV7-2 with TRBJ1-1; no reliable D call. Germline V gene data show CDR1 as SGHTA and CDR2 as FQGNSA. V lost 5 bases and J lost 5, with 18 bases in between. The CDR3 is 15 amino acids.

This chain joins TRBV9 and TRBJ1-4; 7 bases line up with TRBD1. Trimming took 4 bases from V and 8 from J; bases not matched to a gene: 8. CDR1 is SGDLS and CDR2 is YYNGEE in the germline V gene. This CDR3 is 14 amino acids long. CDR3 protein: CASSPPGGPEKLFF. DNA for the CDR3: TGTGCCAGCAGCCCCCCAGGGGGTCCGGAAAAACTGTTTTTT.

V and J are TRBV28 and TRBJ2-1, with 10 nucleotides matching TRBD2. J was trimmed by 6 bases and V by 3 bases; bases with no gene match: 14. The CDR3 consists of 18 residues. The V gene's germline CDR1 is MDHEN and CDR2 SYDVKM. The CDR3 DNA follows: TGTGCCAGCAGTTTGAACGCCGGAGCGGGGGGGATGGGCAATGAGCAGTTCTTC. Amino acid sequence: CASSLNAGAGGMGNEQFF.

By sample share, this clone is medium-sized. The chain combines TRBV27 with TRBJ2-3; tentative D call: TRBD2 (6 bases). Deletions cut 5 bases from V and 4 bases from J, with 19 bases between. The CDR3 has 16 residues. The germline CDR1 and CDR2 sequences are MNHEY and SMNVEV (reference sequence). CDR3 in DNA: TGTGCCAGCAGTGCGGAGGGCCTTAATGCCGCAGATACGCAGTATTTT. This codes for CASSAEGLNAADTQYF.

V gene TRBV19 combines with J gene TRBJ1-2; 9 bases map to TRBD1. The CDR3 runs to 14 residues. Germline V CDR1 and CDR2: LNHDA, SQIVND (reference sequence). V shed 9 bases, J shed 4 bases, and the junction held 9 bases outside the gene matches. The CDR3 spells CASDPGQGGYGYTF. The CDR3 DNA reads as TGTGCCAGCGATCCGGGACAGGGAGGCTATGGCTACACCTTC.

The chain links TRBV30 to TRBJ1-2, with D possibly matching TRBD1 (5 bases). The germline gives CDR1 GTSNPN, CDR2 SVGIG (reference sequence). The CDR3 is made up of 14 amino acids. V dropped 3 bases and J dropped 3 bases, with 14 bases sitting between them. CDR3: CAWRWGGAHYGYTF. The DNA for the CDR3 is TGTGCCTGGAGGTGGGGGGGTGCGCACTATGGCTACACCTTC. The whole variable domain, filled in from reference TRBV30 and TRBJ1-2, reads SQTIHQWPATLVQPVGSPLSLECTVEGTSNPNLYWYRQAAGRGLQLLFYSVGIGQISSEVPQNLSASRPQDRQFILSSKKLLLSDSGFYLCAWRWGGAHYGYTFGSGTRLTVV.

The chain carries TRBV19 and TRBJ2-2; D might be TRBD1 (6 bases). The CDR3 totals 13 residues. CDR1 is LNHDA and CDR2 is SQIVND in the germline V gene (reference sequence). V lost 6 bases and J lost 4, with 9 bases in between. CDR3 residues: CASRVGGTGELFF. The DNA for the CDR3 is TGTGCCAGTAGAGTAGGGGGCACCGGGGAGCTGTTTTTT.

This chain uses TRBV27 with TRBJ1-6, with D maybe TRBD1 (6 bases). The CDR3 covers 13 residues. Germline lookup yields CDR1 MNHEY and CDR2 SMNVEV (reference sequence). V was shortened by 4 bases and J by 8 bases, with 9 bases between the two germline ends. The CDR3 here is CASSSRGHSPLHF. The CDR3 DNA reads TGTGCCAGCAGTTCGCGGGGGCATTCACCCCTCCACTTT.

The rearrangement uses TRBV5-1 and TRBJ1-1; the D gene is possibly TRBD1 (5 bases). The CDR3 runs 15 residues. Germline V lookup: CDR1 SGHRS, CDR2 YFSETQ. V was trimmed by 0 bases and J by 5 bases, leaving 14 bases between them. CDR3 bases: TGCGCCAGCAGCTTGGGAGAGGGACGGGGGACTGAAGCTTTCTTT. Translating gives CASSLGEGRGTEAFF. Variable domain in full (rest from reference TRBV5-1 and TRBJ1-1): KAGVTQTPRYLIKTRGQQVTLSCSPISGHRSVSWYQQTPGQGLQFLFEYFSETQRNKGNFPGRFSGRQFSNSRSEMNVSTLELGDSALYLCASSLGEGRGTEAFFGQGTRLTVV.

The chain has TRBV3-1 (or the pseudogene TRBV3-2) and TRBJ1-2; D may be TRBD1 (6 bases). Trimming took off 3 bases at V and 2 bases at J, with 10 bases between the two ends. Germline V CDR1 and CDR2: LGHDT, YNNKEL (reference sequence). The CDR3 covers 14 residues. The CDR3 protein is CASSQATGNYGYTF. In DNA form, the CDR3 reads TGTGCCAGCAGCCAGGCTACAGGGAACTATGGCTACACCTTC.

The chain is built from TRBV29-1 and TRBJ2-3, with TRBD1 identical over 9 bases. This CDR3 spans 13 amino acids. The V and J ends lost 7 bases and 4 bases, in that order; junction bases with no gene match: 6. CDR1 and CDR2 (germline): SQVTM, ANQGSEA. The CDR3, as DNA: TGCAGCGCAGGGACAGGGCCCGCAGATACGCAGTATTTT. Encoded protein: CSAGTGPADTQYF.

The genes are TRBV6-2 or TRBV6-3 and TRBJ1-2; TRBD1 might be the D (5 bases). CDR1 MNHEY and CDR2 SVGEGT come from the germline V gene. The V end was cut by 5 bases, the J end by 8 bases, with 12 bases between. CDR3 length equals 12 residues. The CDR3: CASSDYDRGYTF. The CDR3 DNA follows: TGTGCCAGCAGTGATTACGACAGAGGCTACACCTTC.

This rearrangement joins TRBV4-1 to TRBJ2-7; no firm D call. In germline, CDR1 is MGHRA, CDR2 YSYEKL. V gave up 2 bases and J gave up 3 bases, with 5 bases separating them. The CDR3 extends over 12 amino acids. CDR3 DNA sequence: TGCGCCAGCAGCCAACCCGGCTACGAGCAGTACTTC. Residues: CASSQPGYEQYF.